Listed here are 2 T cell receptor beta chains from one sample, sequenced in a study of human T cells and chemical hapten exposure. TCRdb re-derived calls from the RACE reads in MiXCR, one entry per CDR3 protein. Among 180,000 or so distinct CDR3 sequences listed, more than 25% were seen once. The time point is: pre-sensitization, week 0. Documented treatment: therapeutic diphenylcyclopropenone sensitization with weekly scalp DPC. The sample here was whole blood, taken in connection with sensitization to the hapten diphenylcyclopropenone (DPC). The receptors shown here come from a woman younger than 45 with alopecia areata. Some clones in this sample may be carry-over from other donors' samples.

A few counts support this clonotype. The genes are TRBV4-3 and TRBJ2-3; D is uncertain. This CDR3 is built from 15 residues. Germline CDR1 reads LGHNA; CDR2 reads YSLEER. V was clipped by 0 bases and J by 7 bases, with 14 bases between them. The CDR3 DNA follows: TGCGCCAGCAGCCAAGACCTCTGGACGGCTAATACGCAGTATTTT. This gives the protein CASSQDLWTANTQYF.

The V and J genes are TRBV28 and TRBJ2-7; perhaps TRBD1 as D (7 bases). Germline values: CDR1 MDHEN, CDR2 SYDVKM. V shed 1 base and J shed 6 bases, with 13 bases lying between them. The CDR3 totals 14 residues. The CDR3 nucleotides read TGTGCCAGCAGTTTATTCGTCCAGGGGGGCGAGCAGTACTTC. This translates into CASSLFVQGGEQYF.